The present T cell receptor beta chain was sequenced within a study of blood T cell repertoires in COVID-19. Across the study: The study drew acute and convalescent COVID-19 samples from the United States, Italy and Spain. PBMCs, B-cell-depleted T cells, or T cells were the source of the cDNA or gDNA that made up the material.

With V trimmed by 4 bases and J by 2 bases, 9 bases remained unmatched. The CDR3 is made up of 18 amino acids. Germline V gene data show CDR1 as SNHLY and CDR2 as FYNNEI. This clone was seen only once. In the source study's methods: Nucleated cell number was recorded as an estimate derived from reference gene primer amplification. TCRdb's copy holds only in-frame clones and misses some; the assay was immunoSEQ multiplex PCR. The V and J calls and the clone size are those of that table, but D and trimming were determined from the DNA. This table has around 150,000 clones, approximately 92% appearing once.

The chain links TRBV2 to TRBJ2-1; 12 bases are a match to TRBD2. The clonotype originates from a woman in her 50s with acute or convalescent COVID-19. The sequenced sample consisted of peripheral blood. The CDR3 bases are TGTGCCAGCAGTGCTCGGGGACTAGCGGGTGGCCCCTACAATGAGCAGTTCTTC. Translating gives CASSARGLAGGPYNEQFF.